The rows below give T cell receptor beta chains drawn from one sample of a study of T cell responses to AZD1222 COVID-19 vaccine. TCRdb's table, derived via immunoSEQ multiplex PCR, lists solely in-frame clones and lacks some. The data hold some 160,000 clones, with 85% to 95% observed a single time. The material was peripheral blood, obtained on day 0 of AZD1222 vaccination. All receptors come from an adult in good health. Both conserved end residues are part of each CDR3. D genes are given only for firm matches. Clone size is not always given. Where it is, it says once, few, many or a class for expanded clones.

j_call: TRBJ1-5; d_call: NA; clone_size: NA; v_call: TRBV7-9; cdr3_nt: TGTGCCACCGACGCAGGCAACAATCAGCCCCAGCATTTT; cdr3_aa: CATDAGNNQPQHF
j_call: TRBJ1-2; d_call: TRBD1; clone_size: NA; v_call: TRBV6-6; cdr3_nt: TGTGCCAGCACCCCATCTCAGGGGGGGTCTGGCTACACCTTC; cdr3_aa: CASTPSQGGSGYTF
j_call: TRBJ2-6; d_call: NA; clone_size: NA; v_call: TRBV19; cdr3_nt: TGTGCCAGTACATTAGGGAGCTCTGGGGCCAACGTCCTGACTTTC; cdr3_aa: CASTLGSSGANVLTF
j_call: TRBJ2-4; d_call: NA; clone_size: once; v_call: TRBV7-9; cdr3_nt: TGTGCCAGCAGCAACCACAGTACCCAGTACTTC; cdr3_aa: CASSNHSTQYF
j_call: TRBJ1-1; d_call: NA; clone_size: once; v_call: TRBV5-1; cdr3_nt: TGCGCCAGCAGCTTGGACAGGTTGAACACTGAAGCTTTCTTT; cdr3_aa: CASSLDRLNTEAFF
j_call: TRBJ1-5; d_call: NA; clone_size: NA; v_call: TRBV6-5; cdr3_nt: TGTGCCAGCAGCCCCCACGGCAGTCAACCCCAGCATTTT; cdr3_aa: CASSPHGSQPQHF
j_call: TRBJ1-2; d_call: TRBD1; clone_size: NA; v_call: TRBV19; cdr3_nt: TGTGCCAGTGTACAGACGGACAGGGGGATCTATGGCTACACCTTC; cdr3_aa: CASVQTDRGIYGYTF
j_call: TRBJ2-1; d_call: TRBD2; clone_size: NA; v_call: TRBV11-2; cdr3_nt: TGTGCCAGCAGCTCTGGACTAGCGGGGGGGCTAGGCAATGAGCAGTTCTTC; cdr3_aa: CASSSGLAGGLGNEQFF
j_call: TRBJ2-3; d_call: NA; clone_size: NA; v_call: TRBV28; cdr3_nt: TGTGCCAGCAGTTTATGGGCAGGGACCAGCACAGATACGCAGTATTTT; cdr3_aa: CASSLWAGTSTDTQYF
j_call: TRBJ1-2; d_call: NA; clone_size: NA; v_call: TRBV18; cdr3_nt: TGTGCCAGCTCACCGGGAGGGGACTATGGCTACACCTTC; cdr3_aa: CASSPGGDYGYTF
j_call: TRBJ2-3; d_call: NA; clone_size: NA; v_call: TRBV19; cdr3_nt: TGTGCTTCTTCCTGGGGATACACAGATACGCAGTATTTT; cdr3_aa: CASSWGYTDTQYF
j_call: TRBJ1-4; d_call: TRBD1; clone_size: few; v_call: TRBV6-2/TRBV6-3; cdr3_nt: TGTGCCAGCAGTAAACGACAGGGGACTAATGAAAAACTGTTTTTT; cdr3_aa: CASSKRQGTNEKLFF
j_call: TRBJ2-7; d_call: TRBD1; clone_size: once; v_call: TRBV9; cdr3_nt: TGTGCCAGCAGCGTATCCGGGACAGGGGTTGTCAACGAGCAGTACTTC; cdr3_aa: CASSVSGTGVVNEQYF
j_call: TRBJ1-5; d_call: TRBD1; clone_size: NA; v_call: TRBV30; cdr3_nt: TGTGCCTGGAGTGTACGGGGGGGACAGGTCTATAGCAATCAGCCCCAGCATTTT; cdr3_aa: CAWSVRGGQVYSNQPQHF
j_call: TRBJ2-3; d_call: TRBD2; clone_size: NA; v_call: TRBV27; cdr3_nt: TGTGCCAGCAGCCTCGGACTAGCGGGGGGCCAAGGAGATACGCAGTATTTT; cdr3_aa: CASSLGLAGGQGDTQYF
j_call: TRBJ1-2; d_call: TRBD1; clone_size: NA; v_call: TRBV20-1; cdr3_nt: TGCAGTGCTCGGGACAGCTATGGCTACACCTTC; cdr3_aa: CSARDSYGYTF
j_call: TRBJ1-2; d_call: TRBD1; clone_size: NA; v_call: TRBV25-1; cdr3_nt: TGTGCCAGCAACCTCAGAGGCAGGGGGCAGCCTAACTATGGCTACACCTTC; cdr3_aa: CASNLRGRGQPNYGYTF
j_call: TRBJ2-7; d_call: NA; clone_size: once; v_call: TRBV18; cdr3_nt: TGTGCCAGCTCACCCAGAGACAGCGATTCCTACGAGCAGTACTTC; cdr3_aa: CASSPRDSDSYEQYF
j_call: TRBJ1-2; d_call: TRBD1; clone_size: once; v_call: TRBV7-2; cdr3_nt: TGTGCCAGCAGCTTAGATTGGACAGGGGTTCTCTATGGCTACACCTTC; cdr3_aa: CASSLDWTGVLYGYTF
j_call: TRBJ2-3; d_call: TRBD2; clone_size: NA; v_call: TRBV9; cdr3_nt: TGTGCCAGCAGTAGCGGGGTGTACGCTAGCACAGATACGCAGTATTTT; cdr3_aa: CASSSGVYASTDTQYF